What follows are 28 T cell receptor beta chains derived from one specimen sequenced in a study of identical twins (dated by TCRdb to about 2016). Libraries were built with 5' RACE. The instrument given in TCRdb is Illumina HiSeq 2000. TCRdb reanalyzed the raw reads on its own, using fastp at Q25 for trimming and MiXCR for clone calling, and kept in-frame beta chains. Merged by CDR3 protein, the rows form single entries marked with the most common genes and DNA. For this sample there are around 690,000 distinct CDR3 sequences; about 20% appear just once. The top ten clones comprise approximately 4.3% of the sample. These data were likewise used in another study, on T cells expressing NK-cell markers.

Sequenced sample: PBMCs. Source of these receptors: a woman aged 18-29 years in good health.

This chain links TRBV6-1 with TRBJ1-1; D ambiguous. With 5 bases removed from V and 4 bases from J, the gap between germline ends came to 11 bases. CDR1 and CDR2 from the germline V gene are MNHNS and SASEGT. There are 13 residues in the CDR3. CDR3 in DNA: TGTGCCAGCAGTCGAGTGAAAGGCACTGAAGCTTTCTTT. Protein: CASSRVKGTEAFF.

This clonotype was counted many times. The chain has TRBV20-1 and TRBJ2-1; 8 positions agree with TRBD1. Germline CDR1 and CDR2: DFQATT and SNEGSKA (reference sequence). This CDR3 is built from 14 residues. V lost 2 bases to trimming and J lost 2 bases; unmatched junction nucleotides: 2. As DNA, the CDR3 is TGCAGTGCTAGACGGACAGGGCCCTACAATGAGCAGTTCTTC. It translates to CSARRTGPYNEQFF.

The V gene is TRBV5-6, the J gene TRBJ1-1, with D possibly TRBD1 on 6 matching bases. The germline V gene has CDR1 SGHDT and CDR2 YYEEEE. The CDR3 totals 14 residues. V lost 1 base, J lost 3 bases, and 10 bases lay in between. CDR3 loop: CASSLRGPDTEAFF. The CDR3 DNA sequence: TGTGCCAGCAGCTTGCGGGGGCCAGACACTGAAGCTTTCTTT.

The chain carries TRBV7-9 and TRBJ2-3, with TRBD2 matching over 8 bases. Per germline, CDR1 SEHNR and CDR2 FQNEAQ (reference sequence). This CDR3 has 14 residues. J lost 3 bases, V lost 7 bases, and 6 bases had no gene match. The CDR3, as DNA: TGTGCCAGCACCGCGACTAGCGCAACAGATACGCAGTATTTT. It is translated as CASTATSATDTQYF. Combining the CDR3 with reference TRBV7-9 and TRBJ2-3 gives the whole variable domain DTGVSQNPRHKITKRGQNVTFRCDPISEHNRLYWYRQTLGQGPEFLTYFQNEAQLEKSRLLSDRFSAERPKGSFSTLEIQRTEQGDSAMYLCASTATSATDTQYFGPGTRLTVL.

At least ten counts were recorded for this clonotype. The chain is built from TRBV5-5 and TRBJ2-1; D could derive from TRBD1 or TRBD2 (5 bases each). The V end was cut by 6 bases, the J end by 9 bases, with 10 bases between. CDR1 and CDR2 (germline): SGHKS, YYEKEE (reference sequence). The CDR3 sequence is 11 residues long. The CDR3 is CASTSGGEQFF. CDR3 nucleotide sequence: TGTGCCAGCACGAGTGGGGGTGAGCAGTTCTTC.

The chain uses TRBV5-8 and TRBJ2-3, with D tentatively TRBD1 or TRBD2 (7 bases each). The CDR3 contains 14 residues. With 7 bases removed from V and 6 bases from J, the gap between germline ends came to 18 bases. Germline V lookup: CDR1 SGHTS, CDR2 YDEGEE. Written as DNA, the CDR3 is TGTGCCAGCCCCCGCGGGCAGGGGGGGGATACGCAGTATTTT. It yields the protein CASPRGQGGDTQYF.

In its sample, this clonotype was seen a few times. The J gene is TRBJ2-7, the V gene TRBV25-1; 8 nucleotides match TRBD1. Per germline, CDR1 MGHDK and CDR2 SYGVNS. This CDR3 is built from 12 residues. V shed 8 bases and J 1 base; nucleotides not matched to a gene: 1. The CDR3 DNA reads TGTGCCAGCGGGGACAGGTCCTACGAGCAGTACTTC. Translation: CASGDRSYEQYF.

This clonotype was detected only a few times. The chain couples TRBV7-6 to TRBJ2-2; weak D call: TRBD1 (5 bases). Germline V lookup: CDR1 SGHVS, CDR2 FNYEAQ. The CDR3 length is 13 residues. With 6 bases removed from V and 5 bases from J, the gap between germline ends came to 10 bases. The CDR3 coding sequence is TGTGCCAGCAGTATCAGGGTAACCGGGGAGCTGTTTTTT. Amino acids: CASSIRVTGELFF.

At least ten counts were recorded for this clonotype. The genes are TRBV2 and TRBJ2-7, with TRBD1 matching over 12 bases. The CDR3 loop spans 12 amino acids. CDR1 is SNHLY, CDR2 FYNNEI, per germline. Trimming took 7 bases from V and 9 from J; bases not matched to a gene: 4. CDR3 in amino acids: CASTGTGGLQYF. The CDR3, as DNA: TGTGCCAGCACCGGGACAGGGGGCCTGCAGTACTTC. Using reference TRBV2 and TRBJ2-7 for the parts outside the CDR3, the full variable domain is EPEVTQTPSHQVTQMGQEVILRCVPISNHLYFYWYRQILGQKVEFLVSFYNNEISEKSEIFDDQFSVERPDGSNFTLKIRSTKLEDSAMYFCASTGTGGLQYFGPGTRLTVT.

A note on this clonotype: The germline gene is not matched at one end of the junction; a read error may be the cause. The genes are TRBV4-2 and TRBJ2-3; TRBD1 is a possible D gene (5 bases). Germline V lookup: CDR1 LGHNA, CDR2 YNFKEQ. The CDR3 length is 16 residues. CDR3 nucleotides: TGCGCCAGCAGCCAAGATAATGGGGCAGGCACAGATACGCAGTATTTT. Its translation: CASSQDNGAGTDTQYF.

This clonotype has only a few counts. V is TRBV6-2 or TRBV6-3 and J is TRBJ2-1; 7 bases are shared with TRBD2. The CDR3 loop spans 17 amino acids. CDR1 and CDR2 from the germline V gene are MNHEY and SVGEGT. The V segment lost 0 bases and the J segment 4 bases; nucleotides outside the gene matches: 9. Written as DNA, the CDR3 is TGTGCCAGCAGTTACTCGAAGGGCGGGAGTAGGTACAATGAGCAGTTCTTC. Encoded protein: CASSYSKGGSRYNEQFF.

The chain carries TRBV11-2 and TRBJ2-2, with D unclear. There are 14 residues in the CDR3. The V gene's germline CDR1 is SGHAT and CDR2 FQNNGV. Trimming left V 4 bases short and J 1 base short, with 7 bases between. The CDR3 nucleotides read TGTGCCAGCAGCTCCACAATGAACACCGGGGAGCTGTTTTTT. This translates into CASSSTMNTGELFF.

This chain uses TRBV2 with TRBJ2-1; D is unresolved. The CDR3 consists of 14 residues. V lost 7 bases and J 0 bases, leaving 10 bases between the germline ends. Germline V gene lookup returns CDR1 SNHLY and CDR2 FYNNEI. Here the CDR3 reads CASTPGSSYNEQFF. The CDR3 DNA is TGTGCCAGCACACCGGGCAGCTCCTACAATGAGCAGTTCTTC.

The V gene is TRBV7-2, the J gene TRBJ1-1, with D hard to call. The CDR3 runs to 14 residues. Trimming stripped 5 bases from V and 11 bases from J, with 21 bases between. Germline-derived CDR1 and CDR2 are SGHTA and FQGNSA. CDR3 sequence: CASSPHPQDVGAFF. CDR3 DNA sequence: TGTGCCAGCAGCCCACATCCACAAGACGTGGGGGCTTTCTTT.

The CDR3 bases are TGTGCCAGCAGCTTAGCCTGGGGCGAGCAGTACTTC. Translated, it gives CASSLAWGEQYF. The chain recombines TRBV7-6 with TRBJ2-7, with D unresolved. Germline V gene sequence: CDR1 SGHVS, CDR2 FNYEAQ. V was pared by 0 bases and J by 6 bases, with 6 bases between. This CDR3 is built from 12 residues.

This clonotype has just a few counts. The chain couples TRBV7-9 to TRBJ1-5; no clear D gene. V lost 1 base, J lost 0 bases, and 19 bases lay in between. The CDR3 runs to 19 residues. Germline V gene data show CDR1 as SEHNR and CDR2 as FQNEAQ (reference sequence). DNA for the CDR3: TGTGCCAGCAGCTTAGGGGTCGGCTCAATAGCCCATAGCAATCAGCCCCAGCATTTT. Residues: CASSLGVGSIAHSNQPQHF.

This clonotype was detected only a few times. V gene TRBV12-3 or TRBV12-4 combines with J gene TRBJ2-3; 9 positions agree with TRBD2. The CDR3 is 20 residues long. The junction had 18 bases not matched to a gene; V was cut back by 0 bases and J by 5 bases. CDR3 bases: TGTGCCAGCAGTTTAGCCAGGTGGTTAGCGGGAGTGAGGGAACGAGATACGCAGTATTTT. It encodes CASSLARWLAGVRERDTQYF.

CDR3 protein: CASSSPRMGEGSYNEQFF. CDR3 nucleotide sequence: TGTGCCAGCAGCTCTCCTCGGATGGGGGAGGGTTCCTACAATGAGCAGTTCTTC. The chain couples TRBV11-2 to TRBJ2-1; 7 bases line up with TRBD2. Germline V gene sequence: CDR1 SGHAT, CDR2 FQNNGV. J lost 1 base, V lost 4 bases, and 13 bases had no gene match. The CDR3 contains 18 residues.

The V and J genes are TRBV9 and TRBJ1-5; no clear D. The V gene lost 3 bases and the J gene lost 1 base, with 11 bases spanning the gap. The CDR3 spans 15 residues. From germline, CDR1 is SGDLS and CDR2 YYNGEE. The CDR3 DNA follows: TGTGCCAGCAGCGCGACCGCGGCGAGCAATCAGCCCCAGCATTTT. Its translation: CASSATAASNQPQHF.

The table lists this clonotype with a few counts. The CDR3 spells CASSFSPSAPQHF. The CDR3 DNA reads TGTGCCAGCAGTTTTTCACCATCCGCCCCCCAGCATTTT. The rearrangement links TRBV12-3 or TRBV12-4 to TRBJ1-5; D unresolved. With 3 bases removed from V and 10 bases from J, the gap between germline ends came to 13 bases. This CDR3 comprises 13 residues.

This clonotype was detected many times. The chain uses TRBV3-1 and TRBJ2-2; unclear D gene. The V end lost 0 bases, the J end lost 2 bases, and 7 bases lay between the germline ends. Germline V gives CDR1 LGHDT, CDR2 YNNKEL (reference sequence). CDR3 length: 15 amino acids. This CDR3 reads CASSQDWRNTGELFF. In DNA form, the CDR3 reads TGTGCCAGCAGCCAAGATTGGAGAAACACCGGGGAGCTGTTTTTT. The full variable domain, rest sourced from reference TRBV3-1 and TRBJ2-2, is DTAVSQTPKYLVTQMGNDKSIKCEQNLGHDTMYWYKQDSKKFLKIMFSYNNKELIINETVPNRFSPKSPDKAHLNLHINSLELGDSAVYFCASSQDWRNTGELFFGEGSRLTVL.

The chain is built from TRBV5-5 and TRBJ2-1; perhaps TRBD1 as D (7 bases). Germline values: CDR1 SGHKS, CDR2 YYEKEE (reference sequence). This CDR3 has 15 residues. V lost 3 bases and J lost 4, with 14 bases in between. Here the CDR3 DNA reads TGTGCCAGCAGCTGGGGGGTGGACAGGTACAATGAGCAGTTCTTC. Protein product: CASSWGVDRYNEQFF.

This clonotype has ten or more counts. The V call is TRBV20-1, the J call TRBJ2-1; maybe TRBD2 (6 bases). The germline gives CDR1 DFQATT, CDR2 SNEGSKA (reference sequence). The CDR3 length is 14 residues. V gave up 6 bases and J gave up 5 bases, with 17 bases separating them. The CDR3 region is CSAYRRTTNNEQFF. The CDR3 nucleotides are TGCAGTGCCTACCGCCGGACTACCAACAATGAGCAGTTCTTC.

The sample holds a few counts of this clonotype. The CDR3 loop reads CSVLILPSTDTQYF. The CDR3 DNA reads TGCAGCGTCCTGATTCTGCCTAGCACAGATACGCAGTATTTT. The chain combines TRBV29-1 with TRBJ2-3; D remains unclear. The length of the CDR3 is 14 residues. With 6 bases removed from V and 0 bases from J, the gap between germline ends came to 13 bases. The germline CDR1 and CDR2 sequences are SQVTM and ANQGSEA.

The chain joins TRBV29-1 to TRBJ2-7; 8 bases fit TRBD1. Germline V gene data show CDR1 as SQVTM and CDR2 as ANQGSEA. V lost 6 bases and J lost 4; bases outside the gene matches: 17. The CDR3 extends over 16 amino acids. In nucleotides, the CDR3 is TGCAGCGTCGGGTTCCGACAGGGGAGATTGCAGTACGAGCAGTACTTC. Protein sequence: CSVGFRQGRLQYEQYF.

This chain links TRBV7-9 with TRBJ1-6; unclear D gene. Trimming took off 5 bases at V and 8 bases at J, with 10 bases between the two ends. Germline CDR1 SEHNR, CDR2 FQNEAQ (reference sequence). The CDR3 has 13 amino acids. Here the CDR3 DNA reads TGTGCCAGCAGCGTAACCCAGGATTCACCCCTCCACTTT. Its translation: CASSVTQDSPLHF.

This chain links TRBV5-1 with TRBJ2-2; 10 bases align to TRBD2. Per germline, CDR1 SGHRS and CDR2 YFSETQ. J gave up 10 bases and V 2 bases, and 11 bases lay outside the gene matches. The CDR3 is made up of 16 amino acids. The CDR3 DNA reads TGCGCCAGCAGCTTTAGAAGCCAGCGGGAGGGCGCGGAGCTGTTTTTT. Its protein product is CASSFRSQREGAELFF.

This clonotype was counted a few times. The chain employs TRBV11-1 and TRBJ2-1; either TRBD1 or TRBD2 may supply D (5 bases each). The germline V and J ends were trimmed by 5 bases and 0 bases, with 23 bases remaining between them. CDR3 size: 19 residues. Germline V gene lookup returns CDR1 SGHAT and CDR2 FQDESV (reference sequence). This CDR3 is CASSPKWQGPQSSYNEQFF. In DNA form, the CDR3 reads TGTGCCAGCAGCCCGAAGTGGCAGGGACCTCAGAGCTCCTACAATGAGCAGTTCTTC.